The source of this T cell receptor beta chain is a study of blood T cells in healthy people across ages. This CDR3 is 15 amino acids long. The J segment lost 5 bases and the V segment lost 0 bases, leaving 4 bases of the junction unmatched. The germline V gene encodes CDR1 MNHNY and CDR2 SVGAGI (reference sequence). Combining a sample-barcoded 5' primer with a J-beta primer mix, a second PCR ran for roughly 6 to 11 cycles. TCRdb re-called the 5' RACE reads with MiXCR, one entry per CDR3 protein. The sample yields approximately 490,000 distinct CDR3 sequences, 24% seen once. These sequences were also reported in another study, on T cells of mothers and their children.

The chain recombines TRBV6-6 with TRBJ1-5, with 7 bases identical to TRBD1. The TCR originated in a boy between 10 and 17 years old in good health. Source material: blood. The CDR3 protein is CASSYSLQGDQPQHF. CDR3 sequence (DNA): TGTGCCAGCAGTTACTCTTTGCAGGGGGATCAGCCCCAGCATTTT.